The 9 T cell receptor beta chains below all came from one sample that was sequenced in a study of immune heterogeneity within non-small cell lung tumors. Per sample, 600 ng of bulk tumor genomic DNA was the template used. The authors collected several far-apart biopsies from each primary tumor during surgery. The study enrolled patients with untreated, newly diagnosed non-small cell lung cancer who underwent curative surgery. Multiplex PCR amplified TCR beta CDR3 with 32 V and 13 J primers. TCRdb reanalysed the multiplex PCR reads using MiXCR and keeps one entry per CDR3 protein. The table shows about 3,100 distinct CDR3 sequences, with 15% to 20% occurring only once. The material sequenced was lung tumor tissue. These receptors all stem from a man aged 50 to 59 with non-small cell lung cancer.

Comments on this clonotype: Being one base from a much bigger clone, this may be a read error. The chain has TRBV7-7 and TRBJ2-6; D gene uncertain. This CDR3 region has 13 residues. Germline V gene data show CDR1 as SSHAT and CDR2 as FNYEAQ (reference sequence). The CDR3 sequence is CASSPSGTNVLTF. The CDR3 DNA reads TGTGCTAGCAGCCCCTCTGGGACCAACGTCCTGACTTTC.

The rearrangement joins TRBV4-2 to TRBJ2-2; the D is unclear. The CDR3 covers 16 residues. Germline CDR1 LGHNA, CDR2 YNFKEQ. V was pared by 0 bases and J by 5 bases, with 13 bases between. CDR3 residues: CASSQDAASDTGELFF. The CDR3 DNA sequence: TGTGCCAGCAGCCAAGACGCGGCTAGTGATACCGGGGAGCTGTTTTTT.

This clonotype is judged medium-sized. This sequence joins TRBV2 and TRBJ2-1; 12 bases fit TRBD1. Trimming cost V 5 bases and J 8 bases; bases outside gene matches: 7. Germline CDR1 reads SNHLY; CDR2 reads FYNNEI. CDR3 length: 15 amino acids. CDR3 nucleotides: TGTGCCAGCAGTTTCCGGGACAGGGGGCTCGATGAGCAGTTCTTC. It is translated as CASSFRDRGLDEQFF.

Sample share makes this clonotype medium-sized. The V call is TRBV20-1, the J call TRBJ1-4, with unresolved D. Trimming cost V 6 bases and J 6 bases, with 11 bases left between them. The germline gives CDR1 DFQATT, CDR2 SNEGSKA (reference sequence). The CDR3 is 12 amino acids. The CDR3 protein is CSAKGGYEKLFF. The DNA of the CDR3 is TGCAGTGCCAAAGGTGGCTATGAAAAACTGTTTTTT.

J is TRBJ2-2 and V is TRBV20-1; D unresolved. Germline V gene sequence: CDR1 DFQATT, CDR2 SNEGSKA (reference sequence). V was clipped by 6 bases and J by 3 bases, with 5 bases between them. This CDR3 is built from 11 residues. The CDR3 bases are TGCAGTGCCCTCCACACCGGGGAGCTGTTTTTT. Translation gives CSALHTGELFF.

This clonotype is classed as medium-sized. The chain employs TRBV6-1 and TRBJ1-2; TRBD1 matches 7 bases. Germline V gives CDR1 MNHNS, CDR2 SASEGT. The J segment lost 10 bases and the V segment lost 5 bases, leaving 16 bases of the junction unmatched. This CDR3 spans 15 amino acids. CDR3 in DNA: TGTGCCAGCAGTCCACGGACAGGCGTCGGTAGTGTCTACACCTTC. Its protein product is CASSPRTGVGSVYTF.

This clonotype turned up a few times. V is TRBV7-9 and J is TRBJ2-2; D call uncertain. The length of the CDR3 is 11 residues. The germline CDR1 and CDR2 sequences are SEHNR and FQNEAQ (reference sequence). V gave up 7 bases and J gave up 4 bases, with 4 bases separating them. CDR3 region: CASTPTGELFF. The CDR3 bases are TGTGCCAGCACCCCCACCGGGGAGCTGTTTTTT.

By its share, this clonotype is medium-sized. V and J are TRBV20-1 and TRBJ2-7; 11 positions match TRBD2. The V and J ends lost 6 bases and 1 base, in that order; junction bases with no gene match: 11. Per germline, CDR1 DFQATT and CDR2 SNEGSKA (reference sequence). The CDR3 has 16 amino acids. Here the CDR3 reads CSAGRTSGRWSYEQYF. The CDR3 bases are TGCAGTGCGGGTAGAACTAGCGGGAGATGGTCCTACGAGCAGTACTTC.

As to this clonotype: Given a much more abundant clone one base away, this may be a read error. The rearrangement joins TRBV3-1 to TRBJ2-2; D not certain. The CDR3 contains 13 residues. Germline CDR1 reads LGHDT; CDR2 reads YNNKEL (reference sequence). The germline V and J ends were trimmed by 7 bases and 0 bases, with 6 bases remaining between them. CDR3 loop: CASIHANTGELFF. The CDR3 DNA follows: TGTGCCAGCATCCATGCGAACACCGGGGAGCTGTTTTTT.